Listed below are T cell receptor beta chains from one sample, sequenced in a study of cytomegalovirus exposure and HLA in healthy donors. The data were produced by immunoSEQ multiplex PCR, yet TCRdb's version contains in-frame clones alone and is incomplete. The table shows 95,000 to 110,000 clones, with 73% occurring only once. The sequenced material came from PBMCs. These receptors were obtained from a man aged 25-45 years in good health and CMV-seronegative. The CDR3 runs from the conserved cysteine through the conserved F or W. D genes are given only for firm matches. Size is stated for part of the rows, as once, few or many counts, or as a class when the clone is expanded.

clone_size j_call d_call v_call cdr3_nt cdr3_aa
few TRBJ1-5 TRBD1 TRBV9 TGTGCCAGCAGCTTTAATCCATTACAGGTGACCAGGGACAGGGATTCGGGTCAGCCCCAGCATTTT CASSFNPLQVTRDRDSGQPQHF
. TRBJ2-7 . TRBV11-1 TGTGCCAGCAGTCTCGACAGGATCTACGAGCAGTACTTC CASSLDRIYEQYF
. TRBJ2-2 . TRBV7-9 TGTGCCAGCAGCTTATCTACCGGGGAGCTGTTTTTT CASSLSTGELFF
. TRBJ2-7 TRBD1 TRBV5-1 TGCGCCAGCAGCGTACAGACAGGGAGCTCCTACGAGCAGTACTTC CASSVQTGSSYEQYF
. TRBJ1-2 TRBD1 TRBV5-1 TGCGCCAGCAGCCGGGAGGGGACAGACCACTATGGCTACACCTTC CASSREGTDHYGYTF
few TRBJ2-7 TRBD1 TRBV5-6 TGTGCCAGCAGCTCAGACAGGGAACGAGTGAGGTTGTCCGAGCAGTACTTC CASSSDRERVRLSEQYF
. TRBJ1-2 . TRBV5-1 TGCGCCAGCAGCTTCACCGGGGAAGGAGGCTACACCTTC CASSFTGEGGYTF
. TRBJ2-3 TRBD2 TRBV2 TGTGCCAGCAGTGGTAGGCTAGCGGGGGGCTCTGCGCGCACAGATACGCAGTATTTT CASSGRLAGGSARTDTQYF
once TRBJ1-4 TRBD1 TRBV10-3 TGTGCCACCGGGGACAGGGAAGAGAAACTGTTTTTT CATGDREEKLFF
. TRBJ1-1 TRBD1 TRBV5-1 TGCGCCAGCAGCGACCAGACAGGGAGCACTGAAGCTTTCTTT CASSDQTGSTEAFF
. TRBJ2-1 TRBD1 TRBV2 TGTGCCAGCAGAACCGGGACAGGGGGCCCAAATGAGCAGTTCTTC CASRTGTGGPNEQFF
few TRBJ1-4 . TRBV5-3 TGTGCCAGCGAGGGGGTTGGTGAAAAACTGTTTTTT CASEGVGEKLFF
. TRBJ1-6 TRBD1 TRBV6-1 TGTGCCAGCATGGGGACAGGGGACAATTCACCCCTCCACTTT CASMGTGDNSPLHF
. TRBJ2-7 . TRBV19 TGTGCCAGTAGTAGTGAGTTGAGGGATAGCTCCTACGAGCAGTACTTC CASSSELRDSSYEQYF
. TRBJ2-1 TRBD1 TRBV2 TGTGCCAGCAGTGAACGGGACAGAATCTCCTACAATGAGCAGTTCTTC CASSERDRISYNEQFF
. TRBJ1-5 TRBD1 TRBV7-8 TGTGCCAGCAGCCACATTCTATCCGGGACAGGGGGCGGGAGTCAGCCCCAGCATTTT CASSHILSGTGGGSQPQHF
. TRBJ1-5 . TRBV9 TGTGCCAGCAGCGTAGAAGGGGACAATCAGCCCCAGCATTTT CASSVEGDNQPQHF
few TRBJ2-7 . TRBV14 TGTGCCAGCAGCCAAGATCTATCGCCAGGCTACTCCTACGAGCAGTACTTC CASSQDLSPGYSYEQYF
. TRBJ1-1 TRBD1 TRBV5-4 TGTGCCAGCAGGTGGGGACAGGGGACTGAAGCTTTCTTT CASRWGQGTEAFF
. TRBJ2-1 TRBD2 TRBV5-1 TGCGCCAGCAGCTCTAGCGGGGGGCCAGACAATGAGCAGTTCTTC CASSSSGGPDNEQFF
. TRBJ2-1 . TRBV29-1 TGCAGCGTTGACCAGGGAAGTGGGCAGTTCTTC CSVDQGSGQFF
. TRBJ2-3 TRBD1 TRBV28 TGTGCCAGCAGACTCGGGACAGGGCTAGATACGCAGTATTTT CASRLGTGLDTQYF
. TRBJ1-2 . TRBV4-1 TGCGCCAGCAGCTCTCAATCCTCGGGGATAGGCTACACCTTC CASSSQSSGIGYTF
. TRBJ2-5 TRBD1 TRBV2 TGTGCCGGTGTACCTGGAGGACAGGGTCTTAGGGTACCACAAGAGACCCAGTACTTC CAGVPGGQGLRVPQETQYF
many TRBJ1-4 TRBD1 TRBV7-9 TGTGCCAGCAGCCGGGGACAGCTGGGGGAAAAACTGTTTTTT CASSRGQLGEKLFF
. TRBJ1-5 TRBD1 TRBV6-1 TGTGCCAGCAGTGAACCTACAACGACAGGGGGACGGAATCAGCCCCAGCATTTT CASSEPTTTGGRNQPQHF
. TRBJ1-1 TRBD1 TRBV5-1 TGCGCCAGCAGCTTAACAGGGGGGCTGAACACTGAAGCTTTCTTT CASSLTGGLNTEAFF
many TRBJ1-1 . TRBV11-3 TGTGCCAGCAGCTTCCCACAAACCACTGAAGCTTTCTTT CASSFPQTTEAFF
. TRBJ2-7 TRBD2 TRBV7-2 TGTGCCAGCAGCGAGGGACTAGCGGTCTCCTACGAGCAGTACTTC CASSEGLAVSYEQYF
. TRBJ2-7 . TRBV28 TGTGCCAGCAGTTTAGAGGGAAGCGAGCAGTACTTC CASSLEGSEQYF
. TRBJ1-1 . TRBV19 TGTGCCAGTAGTAAGGGGGGGGGTTCGAACACTGAAGCTTTCTTT CASSKGGGSNTEAFF
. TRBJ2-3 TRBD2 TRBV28 TGTGCCAGCAGTTTCGCGGGGGTGGGGCCCCTCGCAGATACGCAGTATTTT CASSFAGVGPLADTQYF
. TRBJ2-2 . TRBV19 TGTGCCAGTAGTCCGCCCAGGGGTCGAGACACCGGGGAGCTGTTTTTT CASSPPRGRDTGELFF
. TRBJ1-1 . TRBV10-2 TGCGCCAGCAGCCCCGGAGGGATCCCTGAAGCTTTCTTT CASSPGGIPEAFF
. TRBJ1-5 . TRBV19 TGTGCCAGTAACGGTGTCTCAGGACTAAATCAGCCCCAGCATTTT CASNGVSGLNQPQHF
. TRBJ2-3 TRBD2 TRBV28 TGTGCCAGCAGTGCTAGCGGGATTGCGCAGTATTTT CASSASGIAQYF
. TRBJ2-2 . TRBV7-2 TGTGCCAGCAGCTTAGACTGGGGCGCGGCAGGTACCGGGGAGCTGTTTTTT CASSLDWGAAGTGELFF
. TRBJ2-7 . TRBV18 TGTGCCAGCTCACCGGCAGGGACCTACGAGCAGTACTTC CASSPAGTYEQYF
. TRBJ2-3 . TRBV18 TGTGCCAGCTCACCACGGAGTGAGCGGTTGGCAGATACGCAGTATTTT CASSPRSERLADTQYF
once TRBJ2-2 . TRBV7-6 TGTGCCAGCAGCTTGGTGGCAGGGATAACCGGGGAGCTGTTTTTT CASSLVAGITGELFF
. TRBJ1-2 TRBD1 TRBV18 TGTGCCAGCTCACCACCCGGACAGGGGCTCAACTATGGCTACACCTTC CASSPPGQGLNYGYTF
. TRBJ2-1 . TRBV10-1 TGCGCCAGCAGCAGGACTGCGGCTGCCCTCCACAATGAGCAGTTCTTC CASSRTAAALHNEQFF
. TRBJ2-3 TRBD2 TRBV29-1 TGCAGCGTTGACAGCGGGGGCACAGATACGCAGTATTTT CSVDSGGTDTQYF
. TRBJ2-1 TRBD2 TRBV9 TGTGCCAGCAGCGGGACTAGCGGGAGCTACAATGAGCAGTTCTTC CASSGTSGSYNEQFF
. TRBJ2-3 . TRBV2 TGTGCCGTCCTTGGTGACATTTCCACAGATACGCAGTATTTT CAVLGDISTDTQYF
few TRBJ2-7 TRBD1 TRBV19 TGTGCCAGCCGGGACAGGGCAACCTACGAGCAGTACTTC CASRDRATYEQYF
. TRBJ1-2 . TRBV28 TGTGCCAGCAGTCAAACAGGTGGTGGCTACACCTTC CASSQTGGGYTF
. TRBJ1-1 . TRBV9 TGTGCCAGCAGCGAGGGATCGGAAGGGGTGGACACTGAAGCTTTCTTT CASSEGSEGVDTEAFF
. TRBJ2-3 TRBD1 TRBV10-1 TGCGCCGGTAGGACAGGGATAACAGATACGCAGTATTTT CAGRTGITDTQYF
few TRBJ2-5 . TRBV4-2 TGTGCCAGCAGCCAAGGGGGACTCCAAGAGACCCAGTACTTC CASSQGGLQETQYF
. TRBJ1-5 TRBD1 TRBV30 TGTGCCTGGAGTGACAGGGGGCTGATAGGCAATCAGCCCCAGCATTTT CAWSDRGLIGNQPQHF
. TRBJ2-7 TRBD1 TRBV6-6 TGTGCCAGCAGCCTGACAGGGGACGAGCAGTACTTC CASSLTGDEQYF
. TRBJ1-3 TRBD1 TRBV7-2 TGTGCCAGCAGCTTAGTAACAGGGGGATCAGTTGACACCATATATTTT CASSLVTGGSVDTIYF
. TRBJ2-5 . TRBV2 TGTGCCAGCAGCCCCAGCGGAGAGACCCAGTACTTC CASSPSGETQYF
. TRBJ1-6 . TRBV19 TGTGCCAGTACCCACGGGGGGGGTGAACCCTATAATTCACCCCTCCACTTT CASTHGGGEPYNSPLHF